Below, 32 T cell receptor beta chains from the same sample are listed, as sequenced in a study of OX40 agonist ivuxolimab in advanced cancers. The library was prepared using the immunoSEQ multiplex PCR assay. The immuneACCESS repertoire file appears here via TCRdb, limited to in-frame rearrangements. These files lack a portion of the clones; in checked studies, under half of the deficit traces to unresolved V genes, and the cause of the others is not known. The sample table contains fewer than 75,000 clones; only one count was recorded for 87% of them. 2.8% of the sample is taken by the ten largest. The specimen was CD4+ or CD8+ T cells sorted from blood, collected in a trial of the OX40 agonist ivuxolimab. These receptors were taken from an adult with an advanced solid tumor such as melanoma, head and neck, liver or kidney cancer.

The chain recombines TRBV27 with TRBJ2-1, with TRBD2 identical over 9 bases. The CDR3 covers 15 residues. V was pared by 4 bases and J by 8 bases, with 9 bases of the junction left unmatched. Germline V gene lookup returns CDR1 MNHEY and CDR2 SMNVEV (reference sequence). CDR3 loop: CASSSAGLAVYEQFF. In nucleotides, the CDR3 is TGTGCCAGCAGTTCTGCGGGACTAGCTGTCTATGAGCAGTTCTTC.

V usage is TRBV14 and J usage is TRBJ1-1, with TRBD1 as a possible D gene (5 bases). The CDR3 covers 11 residues. V lost 4 bases, J lost 5 bases, and 5 bases lay in between. Per germline, CDR1 SGHDN and CDR2 FVKESK. The CDR3 sequence: CASSRQTEAFF. CDR3 coding DNA: TGTGCCAGCAGCCGACAGACTGAAGCTTTCTTT.

CDR3 residues: CASRPNVGEGNEQYF. The CDR3 region has the DNA TGCGCCAGCAGACCCAACGTGGGCGAGGGGAACGAGCAGTACTTC. The rearrangement joins TRBV4-1 to TRBJ2-7; D possibly uses TRBD1 or TRBD2 (5 bases each). Trimming pared 6 bases from V and 5 bases from J, leaving 20 bases between. Germline CDR1 reads MGHRA; CDR2 reads YSYEKL. The CDR3 contains 15 residues.

This clone has only one observation. The rearrangement uses TRBV28 and TRBJ1-4, with no clear D. From germline, CDR1 is MDHEN and CDR2 SYDVKM. CDR3 length: 12 residues. CDR3 coding DNA: TGTGCTACAAGGACTGGTACTGAAAAACTGTTTTTT. Protein sequence: CATRTGTEKLFF.

In this sample, this clone turned up once. The V and J genes are TRBV7-9 and TRBJ1-5; D possibly corresponds to TRBD1 (6 bases). This CDR3 has 15 amino acids. Germline V CDR1 and CDR2: SEHNR, FQNEAQ (reference sequence). Trimming left V 4 bases short and J 6 bases short, with 16 bases between. Here the CDR3 reads CASSWGLGSVQPQHF. The CDR3 DNA follows: TGTGCCAGCAGCTGGGGGCTGGGGTCGGTTCAGCCCCAGCATTTT.

This clone was counted a few times. The chain has TRBV5-1 and TRBJ1-4; D ambiguous. Per germline, CDR1 SGHRS and CDR2 YFSETQ. The CDR3 totals 15 residues. V was shortened by 0 bases and J by 0 bases, with 6 bases between the two germline ends. In nucleotides, the CDR3 is TGCGCCAGCAGCTTGGTCAGCGCAACTAATGAAAAACTGTTTTTT. As protein: CASSLVSATNEKLFF. Complete variable domain (other parts from reference TRBV5-1 and TRBJ1-4): KAGVTQTPRYLIKTRGQQVTLSCSPISGHRSVSWYQQTPGQGLQFLFEYFSETQRNKGNFPGRFSGRQFSNSRSEMNVSTLELGDSALYLCASSLVSATNEKLFFGSGTQLSVL.

This chain links TRBV29-1 with TRBJ2-1; 7 nucleotides agree with TRBD2. CDR1 and CDR2 from the germline V gene are SQVTM and ANQGSEA. V was clipped by 7 bases and J by 8 bases; unmatched bases: 11. The CDR3 sequence is 13 residues long. CDR3 region: CSASSGNQDEQFF. The CDR3 DNA follows: TGCAGCGCTTCTAGCGGAAACCAGGATGAGCAGTTCTTC.

The V gene is TRBV28, the J gene TRBJ1-4; 9 bases are shared with TRBD1. V dropped 6 bases and J dropped 8; count of bases not matched to a gene: 10. The CDR3 covers 15 residues. In germline, CDR1 is MDHEN, CDR2 SYDVKM. In nucleotides, the CDR3 is TGTGCCAGCAGGGCGGGACAGGGAGTCTGGGAAAAACTGTTTTTT. Translation: CASRAGQGVWEKLFF.

The J gene is TRBJ2-2, the V gene TRBV6-6; 8 bases agree with TRBD2. The CDR3 length is 15 residues. Unmatched junction bases numbered 4, after V lost 2 bases and J lost 5 bases. Germline CDR1 reads MNHNY; CDR2 reads SVGAGI (reference sequence). CDR3 amino acids: CASSYLGLETGELFF. For the CDR3, the DNA is TGTGCCAGCAGTTACCTGGGACTAGAAACCGGGGAGCTGTTTTTT.

The chain is built from TRBV7-3 and TRBJ2-7; 7 bases align to TRBD1. Trimming at V came to 4 bases and at J to 4 bases, leaving 4 bases not matched to a gene. In germline, CDR1 is SGHTA, CDR2 FQGTGA. There are 13 residues in the CDR3. The CDR3 nucleotides read TGTGCCAGCAGCTCCTACAGGGGATACGAGCAGTACTTC. It translates to CASSSYRGYEQYF.

This clone was detected once. The chain is built from TRBV6-6 and TRBJ2-1; TRBD2 agrees at 7 bases. V lost 8 bases and J lost 0; bases outside the gene matches: 7. Germline-derived CDR1 and CDR2 are MNHNY and SVGAGI (reference sequence). The CDR3 contains 15 residues. Here the CDR3 DNA reads TGTGCCAGCCGGGGGGACTCAAGCTCCTACAATGAGCAGTTCTTC. It specifies CASRGDSSSYNEQFF.

Concerning this clone: Different DNA sequences within this sample yield the same CDR3. This chain connects TRBV7-9 to TRBJ2-5; D is unclear. The CDR3 is made up of 14 amino acids. The germline CDR1 and CDR2 sequences are SEHNR and FQNEAQ (reference sequence). V was cut by 0 bases and J by 3 bases, with 8 bases left in between. The chain's CDR3 is CASSLAGGEETQYF. CDR3 nucleotides: TGTGCCAGCAGCTTAGCTGGCGGAGAAGAGACCCAGTACTTC.

The V and J genes are TRBV2 and TRBJ1-2; D is undetermined. The CDR3 sequence is 15 residues long. The V gene lost 8 bases and the J gene lost 8 bases, with 24 bases spanning the gap. Germline V gene sequence: CDR1 SNHLY, CDR2 FYNNEI. CDR3 sequence reads: CASQSGPGSRGGYTF. The CDR3 DNA is TGTGCCAGCCAATCGGGTCCGGGGTCCCGAGGGGGCTACACCTTC.

The chain is built from TRBV5-1 and TRBJ1-4; 7 positions agree with TRBD1. Looked up from germline, CDR1 is SGHRS and CDR2 is YFSETQ. This CDR3 has 16 residues. V was clipped by 3 bases and J by 5 bases; unmatched bases: 10. CDR3 in amino acids: CASSWEGGQPNEKLFF. In DNA form, the CDR3 reads TGCGCCAGCAGCTGGGAGGGGGGACAGCCAAATGAAAAACTGTTTTTT. The complete variable domain, with remaining parts taken from reference TRBV5-1 and TRBJ1-4, reads KAGVTQTPRYLIKTRGQQVTLSCSPISGHRSVSWYQQTPGQGLQFLFEYFSETQRNKGNFPGRFSGRQFSNSRSEMNVSTLELGDSALYLCASSWEGGQPNEKLFFGSGTQLSVL.

CDR3 DNA sequence: TGTGCCAGCAGCTTATTAAGGGAGTCCGAGCAGTACTTC. Its translation is CASSLLRESEQYF. The rearrangement joins TRBV11-3 to TRBJ2-7, with a tentative D call TRBD2 (5 bases). Trimming cost V 2 bases and J 6 bases, with 11 bases left between them. Germline CDR1 is SGHNT and CDR2 is YENEEA. The CDR3 spans 13 residues.

This chain joins TRBV7-2 and TRBJ1-6; D gene unclear. CDR1 and CDR2 from the germline V gene are SGHTA and FQGNSA. CDR3 length equals 12 residues. Trimming stripped 3 bases from V and 9 bases from J, with 6 bases between. CDR3 sequence (DNA): TGTGCCAGCAGCTTCAATCTTTCACCCCTCCACTTT. This encodes CASSFNLSPLHF.

This clone appeared once. CDR3 sequence reads: CASTRTGDNSPLHF. In DNA form, the CDR3 reads TGTGCCAGCACCCGGACAGGGGATAATTCACCCCTCCACTTT. This chain uses TRBV6-1 with TRBJ1-6; 9 nucleotides align to TRBD1. Germline CDR1 and CDR2: MNHNS and SASEGT. This CDR3 spans 14 amino acids. Trimming removed 7 bases from V and 5 bases from J; junction bases left unmatched: 3.

This clone was seen only once. The rearrangement uses TRBV25-1 and TRBJ1-4, with 7 positions matching TRBD1. Per germline, CDR1 MGHDK and CDR2 SYGVNS. V lost 3 bases to trimming and J lost 2 bases; unmatched junction nucleotides: 3. The CDR3 is made up of 15 amino acids. The CDR3 loop is CASSDLGQTNEKLFF. The CDR3 DNA reads as TGTGCCAGCAGTGACTTGGGACAGACTAATGAAAAACTGTTTTTT.

In this sample, this clone turned up once. This rearrangement joins TRBV7-9 to TRBJ2-1, with D tentatively TRBD1 (6 bases). CDR1 SEHNR and CDR2 FQNEAQ come from the germline V gene (reference sequence). CDR3 length: 13 amino acids. Trimming took off 5 bases at V and 8 bases at J, with 13 bases between the two ends. The chain's CDR3 is CASSRGQFDEQFF. CDR3 DNA sequence: TGTGCCAGCAGCCGCGGACAGTTCGATGAGCAGTTCTTC.

This clone was detected only a few times. This chain connects TRBV5-1 to TRBJ1-3, with 7 bases aligning to TRBD1. The CDR3 totals 14 residues. The germline CDR1 and CDR2 sequences are SGHRS and YFSETQ. J was trimmed by 1 base and V by 4 bases; bases with no gene match: 2. The CDR3 reads CASSPTGSGNTIYF. In nucleotides, the CDR3 is TGCGCCAGCAGCCCGACAGGGTCTGGAAACACCATATATTTT.

This clone was counted once. The chain combines TRBV28 with TRBJ2-2; TRBD1 matches 7 bases. V gave up 4 bases and J gave up 5 bases; unmatched junction bases: 7. Germline lookup yields CDR1 MDHEN and CDR2 SYDVKM. The CDR3 covers 15 residues. The CDR3 nucleotides read TGTGCCAGCAGTTCCACAGGGGATTGGACCGGGGAGCTGTTTTTT. Protein: CASSSTGDWTGELFF. The full variable domain, rest sourced from reference TRBV28 and TRBJ2-2, is DVKVTQSSRYLVKRTGEKVFLECVQDMDHENMFWYRQDPGLGLRLIYFSYDVKMKEKGDIPEGYSVSREKKERFSLILESASTNQTSMYLCASSSTGDWTGELFFGEGSRLTVL.

The V call is TRBV15, the J call TRBJ2-7; D remains ambiguous. Germline V gene lookup returns CDR1 LNHNV and CDR2 YYDKDF (reference sequence). This CDR3 contains 12 residues. Trimming shortened V by 5 bases and J by 6 bases, and 11 bases separated the two germline ends. The CDR3 loop is CATSLIHSEQYF. The DNA for the CDR3 is TGTGCCACCAGCTTGATACACTCCGAGCAGTACTTC.

The V gene is TRBV6-5, the J gene TRBJ1-2; D not certain. The CDR3 sequence is 11 residues long. V was clipped by 8 bases and J by 5 bases, with 9 bases between them. Germline V lookup: CDR1 MNHEY, CDR2 SVGAGI. Written as DNA, the CDR3 is TGTGCCAGCGGTCAAGGATATGGCTACACCTTC. This codes for CASGQGYGYTF.

This chain joins TRBV2 and TRBJ2-3; D is possibly TRBD1 or TRBD2 (6 bases each). The V end was cut by 6 bases, the J end by 0 bases, with 10 bases between. CDR3 size: 14 residues. Germline CDR1 SNHLY, CDR2 FYNNEI. The CDR3 region is CASREGQSTDTQYF. DNA of the CDR3: TGTGCCAGCAGGGAGGGACAAAGCACAGATACGCAGTATTTT.

V is TRBV28 and J is TRBJ2-5, with D perhaps matching TRBD1 or TRBD2 (5 bases each). This CDR3 comprises 15 residues. V was shortened by 1 base and J by 5 bases, with 14 bases between the two germline ends. Germline assignment: CDR1 MDHEN and CDR2 SYDVKM. CDR3 region: CASSLFDGGRETQYF. Here the CDR3 DNA reads TGTGCCAGCAGTTTATTTGATGGGGGTAGGGAGACCCAGTACTTC.

This rearrangement joins TRBV28 to TRBJ2-5; 9 bases align to TRBD1. Germline-derived CDR1 and CDR2 are MDHEN and SYDVKM. The length of the CDR3 is 17 residues. V shed 4 bases, J shed 5 bases, and the junction held 14 bases outside the gene matches. The CDR3 nucleotides are TGTGCCAGCAGTTACCACCGAGGGGACAGGGACGGGGAGACCCAGTACTTC. This encodes CASSYHRGDRDGETQYF. Supplemented by reference TRBV28 and TRBJ2-5, the full variable domain reads DVKVTQSSRYLVKRTGEKVFLECVQDMDHENMFWYRQDPGLGLRLIYFSYDVKMKEKGDIPEGYSVSREKKERFSLILESASTNQTSMYLCASSYHRGDRDGETQYFGPGTRLLVL.

This rearrangement joins TRBV2 to TRBJ1-5; D remains unclear. The V gene's germline CDR1 is SNHLY and CDR2 FYNNEI. Trimming left V 7 bases short and J 4 bases short, with 20 bases between. The CDR3 has 16 residues. DNA for the CDR3: TGTGCCAGCACAGGTCAGGCTTCCTCAGGAAATCAGCCCCAGCATTTT. Protein: CASTGQASSGNQPQHF.

The genes are TRBV2 and TRBJ2-7; 10 bases fit TRBD2. The CDR3 is 18 residues long. J gave up 0 bases and V 2 bases, and 10 bases lay outside the gene matches. From germline, CDR1 is SNHLY and CDR2 FYNNEI. For the CDR3, the DNA is TGTGCCAGCAGTGAATTAGCGGGGGGATGGGGTAGCTCCTACGAGCAGTACTTC. This encodes CASSELAGGWGSSYEQYF.

The J gene is TRBJ1-4, the V gene TRBV5-1, with 9 bases matching TRBD1. Trimming at V came to 5 bases and at J to 2 bases, leaving 7 bases not matched to a gene. Germline values: CDR1 SGHRS, CDR2 YFSETQ. The length of the CDR3 is 16 residues. The CDR3 sequence is CASRDGTGSTNEKLFF. In nucleotides, the CDR3 is TGCGCCAGCAGGGATGGGACAGGGAGCACTAATGAAAAACTGTTTTTT. Looking up the rest from reference TRBV5-1 and TRBJ1-4 gives the full variable domain: KAGVTQTPRYLIKTRGQQVTLSCSPISGHRSVSWYQQTPGQGLQFLFEYFSETQRNKGNFPGRFSGRQFSNSRSEMNVSTLELGDSALYLCASRDGTGSTNEKLFFGSGTQLSVL.

The chain recombines TRBV19 with TRBJ2-3, with D possibly matching TRBD1 (5 bases). CDR3 length: 15 amino acids. Per the germline V gene, CDR1 is LNHDA and CDR2 is SQIVND (reference sequence). Trimming cost V 5 bases and J 2 bases, with 14 bases left between them. CDR3 nucleotides: TGTGCCAGTAGTCCAACGACAGCGTACACAGATACGCAGTATTTT. Amino acid sequence: CASSPTTAYTDTQYF. Together with reference TRBV19 and TRBJ2-3, the CDR3 gives the full variable domain: DGGITQSPKYLFRKEGQNVTLSCEQNLNHDAMYWYRQDPGQGLRLIYYSQIVNDFQKGDIAEGYSVSREKKESFPLTVTSAQKNPTAFYLCASSPTTAYTDTQYFGPGTRLTVL.

This rearrangement joins TRBV6-5 to TRBJ2-7; TRBD2 agrees at 7 bases. CDR3 length: 14 residues. Germline V gene sequence: CDR1 MNHEY, CDR2 SVGAGI. Germline trimming cut 5 bases from V and 4 bases from J; bases unmatched to any gene: 8. CDR3 sequence (DNA): TGTGCCAGCAGTCACCCCGGGACTAATTACGAGCAGTACTTC. Its protein is CASSHPGTNYEQYF.

This clone was found once. The chain combines TRBV5-1 with TRBJ1-3, with D unresolved. V was clipped by 4 bases and J by 4 bases, with 12 bases between them. CDR1 is SGHRS, CDR2 YFSETQ, per germline. CDR3 length: 14 residues. CDR3 in DNA: TGCGCCAGCAGCCGCGCCGAAGGCGGAAACACCATATATTTT. This codes for CASSRAEGGNTIYF.